The 32 T cell receptor beta chains listed next were all sequenced from one sample in a study of blood T cell repertoires in COVID-19 (TCRdb year 2020). The library was obtained by the immunoSEQ multiplex PCR assay. As stored in TCRdb, this immuneACCESS dataset retains in-frame rearrangements with V and J assigned. A fraction of the clones does not appear; measured against another copy, unresolved V genes explain less than half of the discrepancy, and the remainder lacks a known reason. Recorded for this sample are just over 90,000 clones; 60% to 85% of them occurred a single time. The ten most abundant clones make up about 6.5% of the sample. The sample taken for sequencing was peripheral blood. The source of these receptors is a man aged 65-85 years with acute or convalescent COVID-19.

The chain carries TRBV6-5 and TRBJ2-1, with 13 bases identical to TRBD2. The CDR3 extends over 14 amino acids. The V and J ends lost 4 bases and 10 bases, in that order; junction bases with no gene match: 4. Germline-derived CDR1 and CDR2 are MNHEY and SVGAGI. The chain's CDR3 is CASSSGLAGAEQFF. CDR3 DNA sequence: TGTGCCAGCAGTTCAGGACTAGCGGGGGCGGAGCAGTTCTTC.

This clone has more than one count but fewer than ten. The chain recombines TRBV12-3 or TRBV12-4 with TRBJ1-1; D gene ambiguous. Trimming left V 6 bases short and J 7 bases short, with 15 bases between. CDR3 size: 13 residues. The CDR3 protein is CASSRGRLDEAFF. Here the CDR3 DNA reads TGTGCCAGCAGCCGCGGAAGGTTAGATGAAGCTTTCTTT.

The chain uses TRBV30 and TRBJ2-2; D is undetermined. V was cut by 1 base and J by 7 bases, with 7 bases left in between. CDR1 and CDR2 (germline): GTSNPN, SVGIG (reference sequence). The CDR3 loop spans 12 amino acids. The CDR3 DNA reads TGTGCCTGGAGTGACAGTTACGGGGAGCTGTTTTTT. Amino acid sequence: CAWSDSYGELFF.

The rearrangement uses TRBV5-1 and TRBJ1-5; 10 nucleotides match TRBD1. V lost 3 bases and J lost 7; bases outside the gene matches: 1. Germline-derived CDR1 and CDR2 are SGHRS and YFSETQ. CDR3 length: 13 residues. The CDR3 loop is CASSWTGGQPQHF. CDR3 coding DNA: TGCGCCAGCAGCTGGACAGGGGGGCAGCCCCAGCATTTT.

The sample holds one count of this clone. This sequence joins TRBV5-1 and TRBJ1-4; no firm D call. The CDR3 totals 15 residues. Trimming left V 3 bases short and J 4 bases short, with 13 bases between. From germline, CDR1 is SGHRS and CDR2 YFSETQ. CDR3 amino acids: CASSSWTGFNEKLFF. The CDR3 bases are TGCGCCAGCAGCTCTTGGACGGGATTTAATGAAAAACTGTTTTTT. Supplemented by reference TRBV5-1 and TRBJ1-4, the full variable domain reads KAGVTQTPRYLIKTRGQQVTLSCSPISGHRSVSWYQQTPGQGLQFLFEYFSETQRNKGNFPGRFSGRQFSNSRSEMNVSTLELGDSALYLCASSSWTGFNEKLFFGSGTQLSVL.

The rearrangement uses TRBV28 and TRBJ1-1; 11 nucleotides line up with TRBD1. The germline CDR1 and CDR2 sequences are MDHEN and SYDVKM. Trimming took 3 bases from V and 6 from J; bases not matched to a gene: 9. The CDR3 is made up of 16 amino acids. CDR3 DNA: TGTGCCAGCAGTTTGGGTAACGGACAGGGGGCAGCTGAAGCTTTCTTT. Translated: CASSLGNGQGAAEAFF.

V and J are TRBV4-2 and TRBJ2-3; possible D gene TRBD2, 5 bases. Trimming cost V 3 bases and J 2 bases, with 12 bases left between them. The CDR3 sequence is 15 residues long. Germline CDR1 is LGHNA and CDR2 is YNFKEQ. The CDR3, as DNA: TGTGCCAGCAGCCATAGCGTCGGGGACACAGATACGCAGTATTTT. This translates into CASSHSVGDTDTQYF.

This clone was observed many times. The V gene is TRBV27, the J gene TRBJ2-4; D perhaps matches TRBD1 (8 bases). This CDR3 spans 14 amino acids. The V gene lost 6 bases and the J gene lost 11 bases, with 20 bases spanning the gap. CDR1 is MNHEY, CDR2 SMNVEV, per germline (reference sequence). The CDR3 here is CASRTTGGGSLQYF. The CDR3 DNA follows: TGTGCCAGCAGAACCACAGGGGGAGGGAGCCTTCAGTACTTC.

V is TRBV7-2 and J is TRBJ2-5, with a tentative D call TRBD1 (6 bases). Trimming shortened V by 2 bases and J by 6 bases, and 16 bases separated the two germline ends. CDR1 is SGHTA and CDR2 is FQGNSA in the germline V gene. This CDR3 is 15 amino acids long. CDR3 loop: CASSLWDGTGKTQYF. CDR3 nucleotides: TGTGCCAGCAGCTTATGGGACGGCACAGGGAAGACCCAGTACTTC.

Only a few counts were recorded for this clone. The chain recombines TRBV9 with TRBJ2-5; 7 bases fit TRBD2. Unmatched junction bases numbered 1, after V lost 1 base and J lost 1 base. The germline V gene has CDR1 SGDLS and CDR2 YYNGEE. The CDR3 extends over 14 amino acids. CDR3 nucleotide sequence: TGTGCCAGCAGCGTAAGCGGGGTCCAAGAGACCCAGTACTTC. Translation gives CASSVSGVQETQYF.

The V and J genes are TRBV10-2 and TRBJ1-4; no firm D call. This CDR3 is 12 amino acids long. Trimming stripped 10 bases from V and 7 bases from J, with 13 bases between. CDR1 is WSHSY and CDR2 is SAAADI in the germline V gene. The CDR3 DNA reads TGCGCCACTGCAGGATTCGGTGAAAAACTGTTTTTT. This encodes CATAGFGEKLFF.

The rearrangement uses TRBV28 and TRBJ1-5; TRBD1 aligns across 8 bases. The trim removed 2 bases at V and 6 bases at J, leaving 3 bases unmatched. Germline CDR1 is MDHEN and CDR2 is SYDVKM. The CDR3 spans 14 residues. CDR3 residues: CASSLATGGQPQHF. CDR3 DNA sequence: TGTGCCAGCAGTTTAGCAACAGGGGGTCAGCCCCAGCATTTT.

This chain uses TRBV6-1 with TRBJ2-5, with D tentatively TRBD2 (7 bases). CDR1 is MNHNS, CDR2 SASEGT, per germline. Trimming stripped 4 bases from V and 5 bases from J, with 20 bases between. This CDR3 is 16 amino acids long. This CDR3 is CASSGEDWRGHETQYF. CDR3 bases: TGTGCCAGCAGTGGGGAGGATTGGCGGGGGCACGAGACCCAGTACTTC.

V and J are TRBV5-1 and TRBJ2-3, with TRBD2 matching 14 bases. V dropped 4 bases and J dropped 3; count of bases not matched to a gene: 4. CDR1 SGHRS and CDR2 YFSETQ come from the germline V gene. The CDR3 consists of 16 residues. CDR3 nucleotide sequence: TGCGCCAGCAGCACAGGACTAGCGGGGGGTACAGATACGCAGTATTTT. Protein: CASSTGLAGGTDTQYF.

The table lists this clone with a few counts. V usage is TRBV29-1 and J usage is TRBJ1-2; D perhaps matches TRBD1 (5 bases). This CDR3 has 11 residues. Trimming removed 3 bases from V and 7 bases from J, with 9 bases in between. The germline gives CDR1 SQVTM, CDR2 ANQGSEA. This CDR3 is CSVDTGTGYTF. The CDR3 nucleotides are TGCAGCGTTGATACAGGCACTGGCTACACCTTC.

This chain links TRBV7-9 with TRBJ2-5; TRBD1 matches 8 bases. CDR1 is SEHNR and CDR2 is FQNEAQ in the germline V gene (reference sequence). The V and J ends lost 4 bases and 5 bases, in that order; junction bases with no gene match: 6. CDR3 size: 14 residues. CDR3 bases: TGTGCCAGCAGCTCCCGGACAGGGAGGGAGACCCAGTACTTC. Its protein is CASSSRTGRETQYF.

V and J are TRBV28 and TRBJ1-5; possibly TRBD1 for D (6 bases). The CDR3 length is 12 residues. Germline lookup yields CDR1 MDHEN and CDR2 SYDVKM. The CDR3 DNA reads as TGTGGCGCAGAGGGGGTCAATCAGCCCCAGCATTTT. Amino acid sequence: CGAEGVNQPQHF.

In its sample, this clone was seen once. The J gene is TRBJ1-5, the V gene TRBV6-2 or TRBV6-3; D remains ambiguous. There are 14 residues in the CDR3. The ends were cut back, 5 bases at V and 5 bases at J, with 13 bases in the middle. Germline lookup yields CDR1 MNHEY and CDR2 SVGEGT. The CDR3 reads CASSPFAGHQPQHF. Written as DNA, the CDR3 is TGTGCCAGCAGTCCCTTTGCAGGTCATCAGCCCCAGCATTTT.

The V call is TRBV11-3, the J call TRBJ2-5, with TRBD2 matching over 7 bases. This CDR3 is 15 amino acids long. Unmatched junction bases numbered 11, after V lost 5 bases and J lost 5 bases. Germline CDR1 and CDR2: SGHNT and YENEEA. For the CDR3, the DNA is TGTGCCAGCAGCGCTTATAGCGGCGGGGGTGAGACCCAGTACTTC. Its translation is CASSAYSGGGETQYF.

For this clone: One end of the junction is discordant with germline, which a read error may explain. The rearrangement links TRBV5-1 to TRBJ2-1, with D tentatively TRBD1 (6 bases). CDR1 and CDR2 from the germline V gene are SGHRS and YFSETQ. The CDR3 runs 14 residues. In nucleotides, the CDR3 is TGCGCCAGCAGATTGGCCCTTCAGGGGAATGAGCAGTTCTTC. Translating gives CASRLALQGNEQFF.

This clone has a single count. The chain carries TRBV28 and TRBJ2-3; 9 bases line up with TRBD2. This CDR3 has 14 amino acids. CDR1 and CDR2 (germline): MDHEN, SYDVKM. V shed 7 bases and J 3 bases; nucleotides not matched to a gene: 5. The DNA for the CDR3 is TGTGCCAGCAATCCTAGCGGGATTACAGATACGCAGTATTTT. Its protein is CASNPSGITDTQYF.

This clone was seen a handful of times. CDR3 sequence reads: CASSPLAVNTGELFF. In DNA, the CDR3 is TGTGCCAGCAGCCCGCTAGCGGTGAACACCGGGGAGCTGTTTTTT. This chain connects TRBV11-2 to TRBJ2-2; 7 nucleotides match TRBD2. CDR1 SGHAT and CDR2 FQNNGV come from the germline V gene. J gave up 1 base and V 5 bases, and 4 bases lay outside the gene matches. This CDR3 has 15 residues.

The V gene is TRBV9, the J gene TRBJ1-3; D not certain. The CDR3 extends over 16 amino acids. Germline V gene lookup returns CDR1 SGDLS and CDR2 YYNGEE. The ends were cut back, 4 bases at V and 0 bases at J, with 14 bases in the middle. The CDR3 here is CASSSGGNPSGNTIYF. In DNA, the CDR3 is TGTGCCAGCAGCTCAGGAGGGAACCCCTCTGGAAACACCATATATTTT. Together with reference TRBV9 and TRBJ1-3, the CDR3 gives the full variable domain: DSGVTQTPKHLITATGQRVTLRCSPRSGDLSVYWYQQSLDQGLQFLIQYYNGEERAKGNILERFSAQQFPDLHSELNLSSLELGDSALYFCASSSGGNPSGNTIYFGEGSWLTVV.

In its sample, this clone was seen a few times. The genes are TRBV7-8 and TRBJ2-7; 9 bases map to TRBD2. CDR1 SGHVS and CDR2 FQNEAQ come from the germline V gene. This CDR3 has 17 amino acids. The V and J ends lost 5 bases and 2 bases, in that order; junction bases with no gene match: 13. As DNA, the CDR3 is TGTGCCAGCAGCCCATACGTAGCGGGAGTATCGACCTACGAGCAGTACTTC. It codes for CASSPYVAGVSTYEQYF. Full variable domain (missing parts from reference TRBV7-8 and TRBJ2-7): GAGVSQSPRYKVAKRGQDVALRCDPISGHVSLFWYQQALGQGPEFLTYFQNEAQLDKSGLPSDRFFAERPEGSVSTLKIQRTQQEDSAVYLCASSPYVAGVSTYEQYFGPGTRLTVT.

This sequence joins TRBV28 and TRBJ1-5, with TRBD1 matching over 9 bases. Losses at the gene ends were 3 bases for V and 3 bases for J; bases not matched to a gene: 9. This CDR3 comprises 17 residues. Germline lookup yields CDR1 MDHEN and CDR2 SYDVKM. This CDR3 is CASSLGQGLGNNQPQHF. DNA of the CDR3: TGTGCCAGCAGTTTGGGACAGGGTCTGGGTAACAATCAGCCCCAGCATTTT.

The chain uses TRBV21-1 and TRBJ2-6; the DNA was not compared with TRBD1, the D call given in the table. TRBV21-1 represents a pseudogene. The CDR3 sequence is 16 residues long. CDR3 protein: CASSPRTGTGANVLTF. CDR3 sequence (DNA): TGTGCCAGCAGCCCCCGAACAGGGACTGGGGCCAACGTCCTGACTTTC.

The rearrangement uses TRBV2 and TRBJ1-1; 10 bases align to TRBD1. Per the germline V gene, CDR1 is SNHLY and CDR2 is FYNNEI. V trimming: 4 bases; J trimming: 6 bases; junction bases outside the gene matches: 8. CDR3 size: 15 residues. As DNA, the CDR3 is TGTGCCAGCAGTGGGGTGACAGGGGGCAACGCTGAAGCTTTCTTT. Translated: CASSGVTGGNAEAFF. The full variable domain, in which reference TRBV2 and TRBJ1-1 provide the parts outside the CDR3, is EPEVTQTPSHQVTQMGQEVILRCVPISNHLYFYWYRQILGQKVEFLVSFYNNEISEKSEIFDDQFSVERPDGSNFTLKIRSTKLEDSAMYFCASSGVTGGNAEAFFGQGTRLTVV.

The CDR3 sequence: CASSSRGDTQYF. CDR3 sequence (DNA): TGCGCCAGCAGCTCTCGCGGAGATACGCAGTATTTT. This sequence joins TRBV5-1 and TRBJ2-3; no clear D. The CDR3 has 12 amino acids. Looked up from germline, CDR1 is SGHRS and CDR2 is YFSETQ. The V end lost 3 bases, the J end lost 5 bases, and 7 bases lay between the germline ends. Based on the CDR3 plus reference TRBV5-1 and TRBJ2-3, the full variable domain is KAGVTQTPRYLIKTRGQQVTLSCSPISGHRSVSWYQQTPGQGLQFLFEYFSETQRNKGNFPGRFSGRQFSNSRSEMNVSTLELGDSALYLCASSSRGDTQYFGPGTRLTVL.

The CDR3 nucleotides are TGTGCCAGCACCCCAGGTCGATATCAGCCCCAGCATTTT. This codes for CASTPGRYQPQHF. The chain links TRBV6-5 to TRBJ1-5; D is undetermined. With 7 bases removed from V and 5 bases from J, the gap between germline ends came to 12 bases. The CDR3 runs 13 residues. Per the germline V gene, CDR1 is MNHEY and CDR2 is SVGAGI.

CDR3 region: CASSLVRGGLQFF. CDR3 nucleotide sequence: TGTGCCAGCAGCTTAGTGAGGGGAGGGTTGCAGTTCTTC. The chain recombines TRBV11-2 with TRBJ2-1; 7 bases fit TRBD2. This CDR3 is 13 amino acids long. With V trimmed by 1 base and J by 12 bases, 6 bases remained unmatched. Germline CDR1 is SGHAT and CDR2 is FQNNGV.

The CDR3: CASSEHPPGMNTEAFF. The CDR3, as DNA: TGCGCCAGCAGTGAGCATCCGCCGGGAATGAACACTGAAGCTTTCTTT. The chain carries TRBV10-2 and TRBJ1-1; D is unclear. Trimming stripped 2 bases from V and 0 bases from J, with 13 bases between. Germline values: CDR1 WSHSY, CDR2 SAAADI. The CDR3 totals 16 residues.

Here the CDR3 reads CASSVGTGGGNTIYF. CDR3 in DNA: TGTGCCAGCAGCGTAGGGACAGGGGGTGGAAACACCATATATTTT. This rearrangement joins TRBV9 to TRBJ1-3; 10 bases map to TRBD1. The length of the CDR3 is 15 residues. Germline values: CDR1 SGDLS, CDR2 YYNGEE. V gave up 0 bases and J gave up 3 bases; unmatched junction bases: 0.